The present TCR beta chain was sequenced within a study of beta chain features in type 1 diabetes. All of the isolated RNA was reverse transcribed, so expressed TCRB transcripts were sequenced. The average read count of naive, central memory and regulatory T cell samples was some 3.8 million. Method: immunoSEQ multiplex PCR; TCRdb's copy keeps in-frame clones and lacks some. The sample yields about 360,000 clones, 10% to 15% seen once. This clone has more than one count but fewer than ten. Its target is not known. Regarding the study as a whole: A possible short-template PCR bias applies equally to patients and controls.

The sequence came from a man between 18 and 35 years old in good health. What was sequenced was naive CD4+ T cells from blood.

The CDR3 DNA sequence: TGTGCCAGCAGAAACCGCGGGGGGACGCAAGAGACCCAGTACTTC. Translating it yields CASRNRGGTQETQYF. The chain links TRBV5-6 to TRBJ2-5, with 8 nucleotides matching TRBD2. Germline CDR1 reads SGHDT; CDR2 reads YYEEEE. CDR3 length: 15 residues. V trimming: 5 bases; J trimming: 2 bases; junction bases outside the gene matches: 8.